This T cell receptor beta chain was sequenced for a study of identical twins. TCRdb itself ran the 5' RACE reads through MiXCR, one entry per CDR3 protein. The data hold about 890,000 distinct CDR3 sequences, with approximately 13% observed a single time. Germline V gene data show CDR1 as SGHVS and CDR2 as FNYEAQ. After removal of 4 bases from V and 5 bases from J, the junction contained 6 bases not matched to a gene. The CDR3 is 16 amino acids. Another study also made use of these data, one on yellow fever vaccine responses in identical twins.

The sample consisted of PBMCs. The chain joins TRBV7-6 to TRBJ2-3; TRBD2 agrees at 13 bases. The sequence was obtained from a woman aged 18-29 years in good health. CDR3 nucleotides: TGTGCCAGCAGCTCTCGGACTAGCGGGAGTGGAGATACGCAGTATTTT. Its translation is CASSSRTSGSGDTQYF.